Listed below are T cell receptor beta chains from one sample, sequenced in a study of T cells in tumors after PD-1 blockade. Some clones are missing from TCRdb's copy, which holds only in-frame ones; the method was immunoSEQ multiplex PCR. The sample holds about 20,000 clones, about three quarters seen once. Sample: PBMCs, taken before anti-PD-1 treatment. These receptors all stem from a human donor with basal cell carcinoma. Both conserved end residues are part of each CDR3. The order of the fields is CDR3 DNA, CDR3 protein, V gene, D gene, CDR3 length, J gene, clone size. D genes are given only for firm matches. Rows give clone size only sometimes, using once, few, many, or a class for an expanded clone.

DNA: TGCGCCAGCAGGGACATCCTCTCGGGACAACACACTGAAGCTTTCTTT
CDR3: CASRDILSGQHTEAFF
V: TRBV4-1
D: .
length: 16
J: TRBJ1-1
size: .

DNA: TGTGCCAGCAGCCAAGATCCCGGACTACAAGAGACCCAGTACTTC
CDR3: CASSQDPGLQETQYF
V: TRBV3-1/TRBV3-2
D: .
length: 15
J: TRBJ2-5
size: .

DNA: TGTGCCAGCAGTCCGAGGAAGGGTAACGAAAAACTGTTTTTT
CDR3: CASSPRKGNEKLFF
V: TRBV28
D: .
length: 14
J: TRBJ1-4
size: .

DNA: TGTGCCACCACCGACTCGGCAGGGGGCCCAGATACGCAGTATTTT
CDR3: CATTDSAGGPDTQYF
V: TRBV28
D: TRBD1
length: 15
J: TRBJ2-3
size: .

DNA: TGTGCCTGGAGTGCCCGGACTAGCGGGAGGGGAAGCGGGCTGTTCTTC
CDR3: CAWSARTSGRGSGLFF
V: TRBV30
D: TRBD2
length: 16
J: TRBJ2-1
size: .

DNA: TGTGCCAGCAGCTCACAGGGATACGAGCAGTACTTC
CDR3: CASSSQGYEQYF
V: TRBV7-9
D: .
length: 12
J: TRBJ2-7
size: .

DNA: TGTGCCAGCTCAAAGCGGGGGGGAGATTCCAATGAGCAGTTCTTC
CDR3: CASSKRGGDSNEQFF
V: TRBV18
D: TRBD2
length: 15
J: TRBJ2-1
size: .

DNA: TGTGCCAGCAGTTTATCAGGGGGCTCTGGGGCCAACGTCCTGACTTTC
CDR3: CASSLSGGSGANVLTF
V: TRBV6-6
D: TRBD1
length: 16
J: TRBJ2-6
size: medium-sized

DNA: TGTGCCAGCAGTTCCGGAGCGGAGGAGCAGTTCTTC
CDR3: CASSSGAEEQFF
V: TRBV12-3/TRBV12-4
D: .
length: 12
J: TRBJ2-1
size: .

DNA: TGTGCCAGCAGCGGGGGCCCTAGACTAGCGGGAGTAAACAATGAGCAGTTCTTC
CDR3: CASSGGPRLAGVNNEQFF
V: TRBV5-6
D: TRBD2
length: 18
J: TRBJ2-1
size: .

DNA: TGTGCCAGCAGTTACCCCTTGGACAGCCCGCTGCTCCTCGATCAGCCCCAGCATTTT
CDR3: CASSYPLDSPLLLDQPQHF
V: TRBV6-2/TRBV6-3
D: .
length: 19
J: TRBJ1-5
size: once

DNA: TGTGCCAGTAGTCCCGGTACTGGGACAGTGAATTCACCCCTCCACTTT
CDR3: CASSPGTGTVNSPLHF
V: TRBV19
D: TRBD1
length: 16
J: TRBJ1-6
size: .

DNA: TGTGCCCCCTGTTACGGGGGGGCGGGGGCGGGGAGCTCCTACAATGAGCAGTTCTTC
CDR3: CAPCYGGAGAGSSYNEQFF
V: TRBV2
D: TRBD2
length: 19
J: TRBJ2-1
size: few

DNA: TGCGCCAGCAGCCAAGATTCAGGGCTCTACAATGAGCAGTTCTTC
CDR3: CASSQDSGLYNEQFF
V: TRBV4-3
D: .
length: 15
J: TRBJ2-1
size: .

DNA: TGCGCCAGCAGAGTTACAGGGGGAGAGACCCAGTACTTC
CDR3: CASRVTGGETQYF
V: TRBV5-1
D: TRBD1
length: 13
J: TRBJ2-5
size: .

DNA: TGTGCCAGCAGTGAAATCGGAGGGGACAATCAGCCCCAGCATTTT
CDR3: CASSEIGGDNQPQHF
V: TRBV2
D: .
length: 15
J: TRBJ1-5
size: once

DNA: TGTGCCAGCAGCCCCCTTGGAGGCTTTGGAAACACCATATATTTT
CDR3: CASSPLGGFGNTIYF
V: TRBV7-2
D: .
length: 15
J: TRBJ1-3
size: .

DNA: TGTGCCAGCAGTACACGTGGACAGCTGAACACTGAAGCTTTCTTT
CDR3: CASSTRGQLNTEAFF
V: TRBV6-5
D: .
length: 15
J: TRBJ1-1
size: .